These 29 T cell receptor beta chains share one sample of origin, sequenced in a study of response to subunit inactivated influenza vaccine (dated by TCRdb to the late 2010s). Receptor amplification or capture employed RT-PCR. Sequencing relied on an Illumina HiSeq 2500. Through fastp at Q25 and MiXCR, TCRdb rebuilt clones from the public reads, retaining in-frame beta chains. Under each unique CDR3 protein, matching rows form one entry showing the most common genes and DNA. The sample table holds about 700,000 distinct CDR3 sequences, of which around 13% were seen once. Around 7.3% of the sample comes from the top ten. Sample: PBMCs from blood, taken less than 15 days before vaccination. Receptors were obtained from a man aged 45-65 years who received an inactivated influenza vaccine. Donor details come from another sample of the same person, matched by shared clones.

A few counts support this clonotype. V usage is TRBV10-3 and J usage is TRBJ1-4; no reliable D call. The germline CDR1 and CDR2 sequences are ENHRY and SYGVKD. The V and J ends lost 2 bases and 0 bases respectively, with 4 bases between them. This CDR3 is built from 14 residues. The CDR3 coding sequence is TGTGCCATCAGTGAGGGGGCAACTAATGAAAAACTGTTTTTT. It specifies CAISEGATNEKLFF.

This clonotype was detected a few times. This chain's CDR3 is CASSLVGTVGYEQYF. DNA of the CDR3: TGTGCCAGCAGCTTAGTAGGGACAGTGGGATACGAGCAGTACTTC. This chain uses TRBV11-2 with TRBJ2-7, with 7 bases matching TRBD1. V was clipped by 1 base and J by 4 bases; unmatched bases: 7. The CDR3 contains 15 residues. Germline values: CDR1 SGHAT, CDR2 FQNNGV.

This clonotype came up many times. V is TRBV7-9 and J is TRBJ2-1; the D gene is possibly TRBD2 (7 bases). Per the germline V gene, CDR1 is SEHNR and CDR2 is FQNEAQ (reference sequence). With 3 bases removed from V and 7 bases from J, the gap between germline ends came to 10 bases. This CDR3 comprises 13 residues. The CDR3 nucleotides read TGTGCCAGCAGCTTCCGGGGGGCAAATGAGCAGTTCTTC. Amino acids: CASSFRGANEQFF.

As DNA, the CDR3 is TGTGCCACCAGTGATTTGGGGGAGGTGAGGACAGATACGCAGTATTTT. Translated, it gives CATSDLGEVRTDTQYF. The V gene is TRBV24-1, the J gene TRBJ2-3; D might be TRBD2 (6 bases). CDR3 length: 16 amino acids. Germline CDR1 is KGHDR and CDR2 is SFDVKD. Deletions cut 0 bases from V and 3 bases from J, with 12 bases between.

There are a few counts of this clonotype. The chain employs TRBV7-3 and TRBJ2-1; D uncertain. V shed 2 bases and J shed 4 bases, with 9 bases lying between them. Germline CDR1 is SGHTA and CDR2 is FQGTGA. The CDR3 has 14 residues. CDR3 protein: CASSLLPGYNEQFF. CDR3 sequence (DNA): TGTGCCAGCAGCTTACTACCTGGGTACAATGAGCAGTTCTTC.

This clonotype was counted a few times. The CDR3 coding sequence is TGTGCTAGTGGTGGTTCAGGGGCTAAAGATACGCAGTATTTT. Amino acid sequence: CASGGSGAKDTQYF. V and J are TRBV12-5 and TRBJ2-3; D possibly corresponds to TRBD1 (6 bases). Germline assignment: CDR1 LGHNT and CDR2 FRNRAP. Trimming left V 5 bases short and J 5 bases short, with 14 bases between. This CDR3 comprises 14 residues. Full variable domain (rest looked up from reference TRBV12-5 and TRBJ2-3): DARVTQTPRHKVTEMGQEVTMRCQPILGHNTVFWYRQTMMQGLELLAYFRNRAPLDDSGMPKDRFSAEMPDATLATLKIQPSEPRDSAVYFCASGGSGAKDTQYFGPGTRLTVL.

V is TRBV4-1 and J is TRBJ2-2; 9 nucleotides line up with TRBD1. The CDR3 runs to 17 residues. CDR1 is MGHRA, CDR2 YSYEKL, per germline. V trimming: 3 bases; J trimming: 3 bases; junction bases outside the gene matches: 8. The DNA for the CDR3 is TGCGCCAGCAGCCATATTCCGGGACAGGGTTACACCGGGGAGCTGTTTTTT. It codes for CASSHIPGQGYTGELFF.

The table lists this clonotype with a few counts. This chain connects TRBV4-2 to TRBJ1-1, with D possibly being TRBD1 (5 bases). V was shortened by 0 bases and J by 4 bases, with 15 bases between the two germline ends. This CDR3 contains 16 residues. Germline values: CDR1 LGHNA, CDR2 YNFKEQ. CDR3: CASSQDPGPRGTEAFF. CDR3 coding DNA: TGTGCCAGCAGCCAAGACCCCGGCCCGAGGGGCACTGAAGCTTTCTTT.

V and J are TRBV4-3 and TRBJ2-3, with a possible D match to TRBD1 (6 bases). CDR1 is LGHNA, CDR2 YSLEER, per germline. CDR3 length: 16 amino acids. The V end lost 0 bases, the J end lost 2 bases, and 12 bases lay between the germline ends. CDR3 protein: CASSQDGTFVTDTQYF. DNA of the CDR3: TGCGCCAGCAGCCAAGACGGGACATTCGTCACAGATACGCAGTATTTT.

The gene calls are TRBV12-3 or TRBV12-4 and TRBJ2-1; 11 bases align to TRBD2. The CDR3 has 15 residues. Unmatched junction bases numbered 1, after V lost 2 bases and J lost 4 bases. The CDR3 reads CASSLRLAGYNEQFF. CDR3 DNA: TGTGCCAGCAGTTTACGACTAGCGGGGTACAATGAGCAGTTCTTC.

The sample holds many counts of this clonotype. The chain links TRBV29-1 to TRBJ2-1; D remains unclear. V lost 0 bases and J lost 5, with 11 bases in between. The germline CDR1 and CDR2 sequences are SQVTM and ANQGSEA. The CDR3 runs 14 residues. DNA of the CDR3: TGCAGCGTTGAAGACCGCTTGGACCACAATGAGCAGTTCTTC. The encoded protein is CSVEDRLDHNEQFF.

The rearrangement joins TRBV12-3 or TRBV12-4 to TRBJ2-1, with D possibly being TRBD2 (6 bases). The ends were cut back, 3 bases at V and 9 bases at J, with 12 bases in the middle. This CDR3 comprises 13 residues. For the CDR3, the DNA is TGTGCCAGCAGTTTCCCGGGAGTGGGTGAGCAGTTCTTC. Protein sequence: CASSFPGVGEQFF.

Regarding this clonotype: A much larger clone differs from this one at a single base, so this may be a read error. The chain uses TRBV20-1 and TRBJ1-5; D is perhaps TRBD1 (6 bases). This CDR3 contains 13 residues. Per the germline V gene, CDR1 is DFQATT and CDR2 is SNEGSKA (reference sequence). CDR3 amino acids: CSASWPGDQPQPF. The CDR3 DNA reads TGCAGTGCTAGCTGGCCAGGGGATCAGCCCCAGCCTTTT.

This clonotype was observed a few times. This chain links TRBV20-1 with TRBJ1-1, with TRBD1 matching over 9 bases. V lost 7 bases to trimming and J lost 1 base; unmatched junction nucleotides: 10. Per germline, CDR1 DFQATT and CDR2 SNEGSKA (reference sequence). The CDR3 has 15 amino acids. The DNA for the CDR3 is TGCAGTGTCCAGAGGACAGGGGCCCCGAACACTGAAGCTTTCTTT. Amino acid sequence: CSVQRTGAPNTEAFF.

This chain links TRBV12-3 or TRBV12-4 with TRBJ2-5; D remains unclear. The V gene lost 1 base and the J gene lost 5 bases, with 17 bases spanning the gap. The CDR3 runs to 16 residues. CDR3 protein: CASSLGVQIFHETQYF. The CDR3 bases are TGTGCCAGCAGTTTAGGTGTTCAGATATTCCACGAGACCCAGTACTTC.

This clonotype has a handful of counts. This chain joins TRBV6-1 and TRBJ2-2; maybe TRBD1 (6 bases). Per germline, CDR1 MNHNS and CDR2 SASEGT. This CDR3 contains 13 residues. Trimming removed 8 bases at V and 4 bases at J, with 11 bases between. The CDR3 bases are TGTGCCAGCGCGTGGACAGCCACCGGGGAGCTGTTTTTT. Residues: CASAWTATGELFF.

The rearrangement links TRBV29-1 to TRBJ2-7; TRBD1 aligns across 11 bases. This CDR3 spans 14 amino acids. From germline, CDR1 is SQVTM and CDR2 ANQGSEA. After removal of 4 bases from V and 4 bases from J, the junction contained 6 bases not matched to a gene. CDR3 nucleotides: TGCAGCGTTGCTCAAGGGACAGGGGGTTACGAGCAGTACTTC. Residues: CSVAQGTGGYEQYF.

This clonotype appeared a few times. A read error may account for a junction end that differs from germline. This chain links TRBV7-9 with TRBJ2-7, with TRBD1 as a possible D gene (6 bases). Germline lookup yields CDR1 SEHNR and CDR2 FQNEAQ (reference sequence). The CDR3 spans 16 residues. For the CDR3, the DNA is TGTGTCAGCAGCTCCCGACGGGGCCCAGGGGTCTACGAGCAGTACTTC. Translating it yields CVSSSRRGPGVYEQYF.

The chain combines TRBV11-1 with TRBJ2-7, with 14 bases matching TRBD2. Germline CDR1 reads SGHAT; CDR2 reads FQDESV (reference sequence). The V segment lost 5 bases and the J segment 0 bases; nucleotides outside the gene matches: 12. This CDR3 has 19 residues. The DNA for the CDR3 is TGTGCCAGCAGCCCTCTCCCGGGACTAGCGGGGGCAAGCTCCTACGAGCAGTACTTC. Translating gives CASSPLPGLAGASSYEQYF.

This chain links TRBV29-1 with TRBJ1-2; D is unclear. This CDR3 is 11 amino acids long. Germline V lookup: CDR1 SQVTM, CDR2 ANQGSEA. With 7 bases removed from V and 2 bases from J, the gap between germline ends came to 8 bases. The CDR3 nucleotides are TGCAGCGGGCTAGGGAACTATGGCTACACCTTC. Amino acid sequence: CSGLGNYGYTF.

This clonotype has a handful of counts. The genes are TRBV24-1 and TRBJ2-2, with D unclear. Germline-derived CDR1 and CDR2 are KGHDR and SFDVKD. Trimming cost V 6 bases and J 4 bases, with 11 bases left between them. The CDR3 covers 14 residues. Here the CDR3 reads CATSLRPFTGELFF. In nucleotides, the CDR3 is TGTGCCACCAGTTTGCGGCCGTTCACCGGGGAGCTGTTTTTT.

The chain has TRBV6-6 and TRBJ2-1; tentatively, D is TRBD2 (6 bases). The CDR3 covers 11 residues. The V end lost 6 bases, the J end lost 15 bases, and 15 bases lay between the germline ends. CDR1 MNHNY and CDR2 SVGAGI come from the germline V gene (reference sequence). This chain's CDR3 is CASSPDYLLFF. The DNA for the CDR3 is TGTGCCAGCAGCCCGGACTATCTTCTGTTCTTC.

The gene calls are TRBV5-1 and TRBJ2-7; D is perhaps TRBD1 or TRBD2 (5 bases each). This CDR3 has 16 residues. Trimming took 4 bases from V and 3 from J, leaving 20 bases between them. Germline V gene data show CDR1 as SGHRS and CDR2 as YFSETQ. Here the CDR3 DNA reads TGCGCCAGCAGCCAGGGTTGGGAGCTAGGGGACTACGAGCAGTACTTC. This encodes CASSQGWELGDYEQYF.

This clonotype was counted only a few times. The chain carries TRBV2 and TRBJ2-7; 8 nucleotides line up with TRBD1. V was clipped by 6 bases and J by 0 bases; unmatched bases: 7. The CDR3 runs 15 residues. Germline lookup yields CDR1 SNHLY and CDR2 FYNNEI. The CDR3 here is CASRADRGSSYEQYF. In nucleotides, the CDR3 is TGTGCCAGCAGGGCCGACAGGGGTAGCTCCTACGAGCAGTACTTC.

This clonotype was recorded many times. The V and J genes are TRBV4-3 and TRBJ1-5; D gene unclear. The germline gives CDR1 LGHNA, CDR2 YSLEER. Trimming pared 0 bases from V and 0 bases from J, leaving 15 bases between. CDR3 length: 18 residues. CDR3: CASSQDLRTVDSNQPQHF. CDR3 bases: TGCGCCAGCAGCCAAGACCTGAGGACCGTGGATAGCAATCAGCCCCAGCATTTT.

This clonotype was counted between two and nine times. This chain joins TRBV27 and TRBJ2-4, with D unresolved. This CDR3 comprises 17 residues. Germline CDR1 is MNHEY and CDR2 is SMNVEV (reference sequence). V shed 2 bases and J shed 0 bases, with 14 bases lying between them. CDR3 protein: CASSLIGSPLAKNIQYF. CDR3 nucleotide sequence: TGTGCCAGCAGTTTAATCGGCAGCCCTTTAGCCAAAAACATTCAGTACTTC.

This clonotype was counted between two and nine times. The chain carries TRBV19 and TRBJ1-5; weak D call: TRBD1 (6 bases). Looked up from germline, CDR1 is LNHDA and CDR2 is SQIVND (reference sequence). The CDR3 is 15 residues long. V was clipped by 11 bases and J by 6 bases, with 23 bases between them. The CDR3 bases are TGTGCCTCAACAAAGGGGAGGGGGGCCCGTCAGCCCCAGCATTTT. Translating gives CASTKGRGARQPQHF.

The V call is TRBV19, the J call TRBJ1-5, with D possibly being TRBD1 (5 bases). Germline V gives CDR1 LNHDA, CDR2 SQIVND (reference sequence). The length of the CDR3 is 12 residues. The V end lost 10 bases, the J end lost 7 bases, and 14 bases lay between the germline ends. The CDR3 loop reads CATEGKRQPQHF. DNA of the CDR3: TGTGCCACGGAGGGGAAGCGGCAGCCCCAGCATTTT.

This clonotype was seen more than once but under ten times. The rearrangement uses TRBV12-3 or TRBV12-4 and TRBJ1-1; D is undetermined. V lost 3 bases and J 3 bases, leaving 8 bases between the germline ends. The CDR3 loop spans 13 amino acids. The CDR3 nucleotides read TGTGCCAGCAGTTTTCGTGGGTACACTGAAGCTTTCTTT. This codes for CASSFRGYTEAFF.